A single sample is the source of the 15 T cell receptor beta chains below, sequenced in a study of T cell changes during pregnancy in multiple sclerosis. The assay was immunoSEQ multiplex PCR, and TCRdb's table has in-frame clones only and misses some. The data contain tens of thousands of clones, around 87% of them singletons. The material was CD4+ T cells from peripheral blood mononuclear cells, obtained in the second trimester of pregnancy. These receptors came from a female donor with multiple sclerosis, enrolled in a pregnancy study.

This chain links TRBV28 with TRBJ2-7; TRBD2 matches at 8 bases. The CDR3 has 18 residues. CDR1 and CDR2 from the germline V gene are MDHEN and SYDVKM. The V and J ends lost 5 bases and 4 bases, in that order; junction bases with no gene match: 19. The CDR3: CASSAGLVLVGSTYEQYF. CDR3 sequence (DNA): TGTGCCAGCAGTGCGGGACTAGTTCTGGTTGGGTCCACTTACGAGCAGTACTTC.

V and J are TRBV4-3 and TRBJ2-1, with D possibly being TRBD1 (5 bases). Trimming left V 1 base short and J 8 bases short, with 15 bases between. Germline-derived CDR1 and CDR2 are LGHNA and YSLEER. This CDR3 spans 15 amino acids. The CDR3 coding sequence is TGCGCCAGCAGCCAAGGGACATCGTTCCCGTATGAGCAGTTCTTC. As protein: CASSQGTSFPYEQFF.

The chain is built from TRBV18 and TRBJ1-5; D not resolved. Trimming removed 2 bases from V and 2 bases from J, with 13 bases in between. CDR3 length: 16 residues. The germline V gene encodes CDR1 KGHSH and CDR2 LQKENI. The CDR3 is CASSPGEGSGNQPQHF. CDR3 DNA sequence: TGTGCCAGCTCACCAGGAGAGGGCTCGGGCAATCAGCCCCAGCATTTT.

V and J are TRBV7-9 and TRBJ1-4; a weak D match, TRBD1 (5 bases). Looked up from germline, CDR1 is SEHNR and CDR2 is FQNEAQ (reference sequence). The V end was cut by 3 bases, the J end by 6 bases, with 17 bases between. The length of the CDR3 is 16 residues. The CDR3 region is CASSLGSGGYHEKLFF. In DNA form, the CDR3 reads TGTGCCAGCAGCTTGGGGTCGGGGGGGTATCATGAAAAACTGTTTTTT.

The rearrangement joins TRBV19 to TRBJ2-7, with a tentative D call TRBD2 (6 bases). The V end was cut by 5 bases, the J end by 4 bases, with 9 bases between. Germline V lookup: CDR1 LNHDA, CDR2 SQIVND (reference sequence). CDR3 length: 12 residues. The CDR3, as DNA: TGTGCCAGTAGTCAGGGACTTTACGAGCAGTACTTC. It encodes CASSQGLYEQYF.

The rearrangement links TRBV7-2 to TRBJ2-1, with 9 bases matching TRBD1. The V segment lost 5 bases and the J segment 6 bases; nucleotides outside the gene matches: 5. Germline assignment: CDR1 SGHTA and CDR2 FQGNSA. The CDR3 extends over 14 amino acids. The CDR3 DNA is TGTGCCAGCAGCAAGGGACAGGGTTTCAATGAGCAGTTCTTC. As protein: CASSKGQGFNEQFF.

This chain uses TRBV29-1 with TRBJ1-2; 7 nucleotides align to TRBD1. This CDR3 comprises 12 residues. In germline, CDR1 is SQVTM, CDR2 ANQGSEA. The junction had 5 bases not matched to a gene; V was cut back by 4 bases and J by 6 bases. This chain's CDR3 is CSVGEGGDGYTF. As DNA, the CDR3 is TGCAGCGTTGGGGAAGGGGGCGATGGCTACACCTTC.

The table lists this clone with a few counts. The chain recombines TRBV28 with TRBJ1-5, with 8 bases identical to TRBD1. Losses at the gene ends were 6 bases for V and 1 base for J; bases not matched to a gene: 5. Germline CDR1 reads MDHEN; CDR2 reads SYDVKM. This CDR3 is 15 amino acids long. DNA of the CDR3: TGTGCCAGCAGAACCGGGACAGGAAGCAATCAGCCCCAGCATTTT. It encodes CASRTGTGSNQPQHF. The full variable domain, in which reference TRBV28 and TRBJ1-5 provide the parts outside the CDR3, is DVKVTQSSRYLVKRTGEKVFLECVQDMDHENMFWYRQDPGLGLRLIYFSYDVKMKEKGDIPEGYSVSREKKERFSLILESASTNQTSMYLCASRTGTGSNQPQHFGDGTRLSIL.

The chain uses TRBV19 and TRBJ1-3; 7 bases are shared with TRBD1. Germline CDR1 reads LNHDA; CDR2 reads SQIVND (reference sequence). Trimming took 3 bases from V and 0 from J; bases not matched to a gene: 5. This CDR3 contains 16 residues. CDR3 nucleotides: TGTGCCAGTAGTATGCAGGGGACAGCCTCTGGAAACACCATATATTTT. Its protein is CASSMQGTASGNTIYF.

The chain recombines TRBV7-2 with TRBJ2-1; possibly TRBD1 for D (5 bases). CDR1 and CDR2 (germline): SGHTA, FQGNSA. This CDR3 is built from 15 residues. The germline V and J ends were trimmed by 0 bases and 2 bases, with 8 bases remaining between them. CDR3 loop: CASSLATGAYNEQFF. Written as DNA, the CDR3 is TGTGCCAGCAGCTTAGCTACAGGAGCCTACAATGAGCAGTTCTTC.

The chain employs TRBV7-2 and TRBJ2-7; TRBD2 matches at 8 bases. The CDR3 is 13 residues long. CDR1 SGHTA and CDR2 FQGNSA come from the germline V gene. The V segment lost 1 base and the J segment 12 bases; nucleotides outside the gene matches: 8. In DNA form, the CDR3 reads TGTGCCAGCAGCTTAGGGGTCGGGAGGGCCGCGTACTTC. Amino acids: CASSLGVGRAAYF.

V usage is TRBV5-1 and J usage is TRBJ2-1; TRBD2 aligns across 9 bases. Germline CDR1 is SGHRS and CDR2 is YFSETQ. Trimming removed 0 bases from V and 2 bases from J; junction bases left unmatched: 3. This CDR3 is built from 16 residues. For the CDR3, the DNA is TGCGCCAGCAGCTTGGTTCCTAGCGGGACCTACAATGAGCAGTTCTTC. Translated: CASSLVPSGTYNEQFF.

In its sample, this clone was seen once. The chain is built from TRBV19 and TRBJ2-5; 8 nucleotides line up with TRBD2. The length of the CDR3 is 16 residues. Per the germline V gene, CDR1 is LNHDA and CDR2 is SQIVND (reference sequence). The junction had 9 bases not matched to a gene; V was cut back by 3 bases and J by 3 bases. The DNA of the CDR3 is TGTGCCAGTAGTATCGATCACCTGCGGGGGGAAGAGACCCAGTACTTC. It specifies CASSIDHLRGEETQYF.

CDR3 DNA: TGCGCCAGCAGTTTGGCGGGAGGGCCGTATGAGCAGTTCTTC. This translates into CASSLAGGPYEQFF. The chain employs TRBV10-2 and TRBJ2-1, with 9 bases that match TRBD2. The V gene end was trimmed by 5 bases and the J gene end by 8 bases; junction bases not matched to a gene: 7. Germline V CDR1 and CDR2: WSHSY, SAAADI. The length of the CDR3 is 14 residues.

This chain links TRBV19 with TRBJ1-1; TRBD1 might be the D (5 bases). There are 14 residues in the CDR3. V was cut by 5 bases and J by 0 bases, with 10 bases left in between. Germline V gene sequence: CDR1 LNHDA, CDR2 SQIVND (reference sequence). The CDR3 loop reads CASSAGRMNTEAFF. The CDR3 coding sequence is TGTGCCAGTAGTGCGGGACGGATGAACACTGAAGCTTTCTTT.